Listed here is a single T cell receptor (beta chain). Its binding antigen is unknown. No qualities accompany the bases; no much larger clone lies one base away. From the cysteine up to the phenylalanine, the CDR3 has a length of 15 residues. Only the CDR3 part of the read is kept: 45 bases, read in frame from the first base. V lost 6 bases and J lost 5 bases; the stretch between them is 19 bases long. CDR1 and CDR2 are read off the germline V gene as MNHEY and SVGAGI. This sample was included in a study of T cell responses to AZD1222 COVID-19 vaccine (dated by TCRdb to the early 2020s). Regarding the complete study: AZD1222 recipients given second doses at about 4 weeks or at about 12 weeks were pooled, since spike-specific TCR depth and breadth were not found to differ between the two schedules. A total of just over 230 trial participants underwent TCR sequencing, of whom approximately 200 had received two doses of AZD1222 and some 25 had received two doses of the MenACWY control vaccine. Trial participants were enrolled by age into subgroups of 18-55, 56-69 and 70-plus years, and about 150, 27 and 61 TCR-sequenced participants, respectively, were included in these subgroups. Study-wide conclusions, independent of this receptor: The whole spike protein was spanned by vaccine-associated CD4 TCRs, and dominant responses were seen in regions 160-218 and 743-854. The 56-69-year group was small, and its depth increase did not reach significance, likely because of low power. Spike-specific TCR breadth and depth rose significantly after two AZD1222 doses compared with day 0 and with MenACWY recipients. Nearly half of unique spike-specific TCRs reportedly recognized epitopes outside regions mutated in the B.1.351 and B.1.1.7 variants. Participants were mostly white British, with more females than males. The authors suggested clonal diversity may have been underestimated. No day 14 peak-response samples were available, so repertoires were characterized only after the peak T cell response. Conclusions about previously exposed vaccinees are limited because only five to seven AZD1222 recipients were SARS-CoV-2 seropositive at baseline.

The time point label, read with the paper, signifies: baseline before first vaccination. The vaccinee samples were drawn from two UK trials, COV001 and COV002, one of which was a single-blind randomized controlled phase 2/3 trial testing AZD1222 (ChAdOx1 nCoV-19) in healthy adults. Trial participant PBMC samples were collected at day 0 and day 28 after the second dose for TCRbeta chain sequencing. The CDR3 regions of human TCRbeta chains were subjected to immunosequencing. Processing in the source paper ran as follows. Repertoire TCRs were matched against a reference library of SARS-CoV-2-specific TCRs generated with the MIRA antigen-specificity platform. Breadth meant the fraction of unique TCRs that were SARS-CoV-2-associated, whereas depth meant the fraction of total T cells that were SARS-CoV-2-associated. Using the MIRA data, each spike-specific TCR was assigned both to the spike region to which the TCR was reactive and to a CD4 or CD8 class. Log10-transformed breadth and depth values were compared by one-way ANOVA with Sidak's multiple comparisons tests. Drawn from immuneACCESS, this table holds only the in-frame rearrangements with V and J called that TCRdb kept. Clones are partly lost; checked studies trace under half to an unresolved V gene and leave the rest unexplained. V and J calls and clone size follow that table, whereas D and trimming were derived from the DNA. A total of 84,000 or so clones appear in this sample, roughly nine tenths of them only once. The ten largest account for approximately 1.5% of the sample.

This specimen consisted of peripheral blood, obtained on day 0 of AZD1222 vaccination. The sequence joins TRBV6-5 to TRBJ2-5; matching of 7 bases hints at TRBD2 as the D gene. This clonotype originated in an adult in good health. CDR3 reads: CASRETNREGETQYF. The sequence in DNA is TGTGCCAGCAGAGAGACCAACAGGGAGGGGGAGACCCAGTACTTC.